A selection of T cell receptor beta chains follows, all from one sample in a study of blood T cell repertoires in COVID-19. Produced via immunoSEQ multiplex PCR; TCRdb's table is partial and in-frame only. The table has hundreds of thousands of clones, roughly 85% seen once. The sample comprised PBMCs or T cells enriched from blood (not recorded which). All receptors come from a woman aged 25 to 39 who had been exposed to COVID-19. The CDR3 runs from the conserved cysteine through the conserved F or W. The D gene is left open where the match is weak. Clone size is stated in some rows and not others, as once, few, many or a class when expanded.

V gene	clone size	CDR3 length	D gene	J gene	CDR3 DNA	CDR3 protein
TRBV19	-	16	TRBD1	TRBJ2-5	TGTGCCAGTAGTATGCAGCCAGGGGGTATGAAAGAGACCCAGTACTTC	CASSMQPGGMKETQYF
TRBV18	-	16	-	TRBJ1-5	TGTGCCAGCTCGCCGAAGACAGTTCCGGGCAATCAGCCCCAGCATTTT	CASSPKTVPGNQPQHF
TRBV19	-	14	-	TRBJ1-3	TGTGCCAGTACGGAGGAGATACCCGGAAACACCATATATTTT	CASTEEIPGNTIYF
TRBV19	-	15	TRBD1	TRBJ2-2	TGTGCCAGTAGCTCGGGGACAGGGTACACCGGGGAGCTGTTTTTT	CASSSGTGYTGELFF
TRBV19	-	13	-	TRBJ1-1	TGTGCCAGTACCTCATCCGGGGTAGAGGTAGCTTTCTTT	CASTSSGVEVAFF
TRBV28	-	16	-	TRBJ2-7	TGTGCCAGCAGTTACACGGGGAGATCTGCCTTTTACGAGCAGTACTTC	CASSYTGRSAFYEQYF
TRBV19	-	15	TRBD1	TRBJ1-3	TGTGCCAGTAGCGCAGACAGGGACTCTGGAAACACCATATATTTT	CASSADRDSGNTIYF
TRBV11-1	-	11	-	TRBJ1-1	TGTGCCAGCAGCCACGGGACTGAAGCTTTCTTT	CASSHGTEAFF
TRBV6-5	-	12	-	TRBJ1-2	TGTGCCAGCGGACAAAGGGGTGGGGGCTACACCTTC	CASGQRGGGYTF
TRBV21-1	once	18	-	TRBJ2-7	TGTGCCAGCAGCAACGGGTCGCGCGGGACAGCCTGGACGAGAGAGCAGTACTTC	CASSNGSRGTAWTREQYF
TRBV2	-	13	-	TRBJ2-7	TGTGCCAGCAGAAGCGCTATATCCTACGAGCAGTACTTC	CASRSAISYEQYF
TRBV19	-	15	TRBD1	TRBJ1-2	TGTGCCAGTGAAAGGGACAGGGGGCAAAGCTATGGCTACACCTTC	CASERDRGQSYGYTF
TRBV27	-	16	TRBD1	TRBJ2-1	TGTGCCAGCAGTTTTACAGGGGGGCACCGCTACAATGAGCAGTTCTTC	CASSFTGGHRYNEQFF
TRBV5-4	-	13	TRBD1	TRBJ2-1	TGTGCCAGCAGCTCCCGGACAGGCAATGAGCAGTTCTTC	CASSSRTGNEQFF
TRBV30	few	14	-	TRBJ2-7	TGTGCCTGGAGTGACCCCCCCCGGTTCGCGGAGCAGTACTTC	CAWSDPPRFAEQYF
TRBV29-1	once	13	TRBD1	TRBJ1-2	TGCAGCGTTGGGGACAGAATGTCCTATGGCTACACCTTC	CSVGDRMSYGYTF
TRBV9	-	16	-	TRBJ1-3	TGTGCCAGCAGCGTTCGGGGAATTATTTCTGGAAACACCATATATTTT	CASSVRGIISGNTIYF
TRBV13	-	15	TRBD1	TRBJ2-7	TGTGCCAGCAGCTTAGGCATTGCACAGGGGGCCGAGCAGTACTTC	CASSLGIAQGAEQYF
TRBV3-1/TRBV3-2	-	12	-	TRBJ2-1	TGTGCCAGCAGTTACTACCGAGATGAGCAGTTCTTC	CASSYYRDEQFF
TRBV5-1	-	14	-	TRBJ2-5	TGCGCCAGCAGCTTGGATCCCAGGCAAGAGACCCAGTACTTC	CASSLDPRQETQYF
TRBV7-9	-	14	TRBD1	TRBJ2-7	TGTGCCAGCAGCTTAGCTGGGACAGCCTACGAGCAGTACTTC	CASSLAGTAYEQYF
TRBV5-1	-	15	-	TRBJ2-1	TGCGCCAGCACCCTCGGAGCGGGCATATACAATGAGCAGTTCTTC	CASTLGAGIYNEQFF
TRBV5-4	-	15	-	TRBJ2-1	TGTGCCAGCAGCTTGTATCAGGTGTCCTACAATGAGCAGTTCTTC	CASSLYQVSYNEQFF
TRBV30	-	13	TRBD1	TRBJ1-3	TGTGCCTGGAACTACAGGGGCGGAAACACCATATATTTT	CAWNYRGGNTIYF
TRBV11-2	once	17	-	TRBJ2-7	TGTGCCAGCAGCTTAGAGGCCTGGGCAGACTACTCCTACGAGCAGTACTTC	CASSLEAWADYSYEQYF
TRBV7-8	-	15	TRBD1	TRBJ1-2	TGTGCCAGCAGCCTACCGGGCAGGGGGCGGGATGGCTACACCTTC	CASSLPGRGRDGYTF
TRBV11-1	-	15	TRBD1	TRBJ1-4	TGTGCCAGCAGCGCCAGGACAGGGGGAGGTGAAAAACTGTTTTTT	CASSARTGGGEKLFF
TRBV11-1	-	14	TRBD2	TRBJ2-5	TGTGCCAGCAGCATAGGGCTAGCGGGGCGGACCCAGTACTTC	CASSIGLAGRTQYF
TRBV30	-	16	TRBD2	TRBJ2-5	TGTGCCTGGAGAGGGACTAGCGGGGGGCGTCAAGAGACCCAGTACTTC	CAWRGTSGGRQETQYF
TRBV6-1	few	15	-	TRBJ2-2	TGTGCCAGCAGTGAAGACTACCGCAACACCGGGGAGCTGTTTTTT	CASSEDYRNTGELFF
TRBV2	-	14	-	TRBJ1-6	TGTGCCAGCACAACCAGGGACTTAAATTCACCCCTCCACTTT	CASTTRDLNSPLHF
TRBV5-4	once	14	TRBD1	TRBJ1-2	TGTGCCAGCAGCTTGGAGGGACAGGGAGGCGGCTACACCTTC	CASSLEGQGGGYTF
TRBV6-5	-	15	-	TRBJ2-2	TGTGCCAGCAGGGTTGACCCGACTAACCCCGGGGAGCTGTTTTTT	CASRVDPTNPGELFF
TRBV30	-	13	TRBD1	TRBJ1-2	TGTGCCTGGACCTCGACAGGGTTAACTGGCTACACCTTC	CAWTSTGLTGYTF
TRBV27	once	13	TRBD1	TRBJ1-1	TGTGCCAGCGCCGAGGGGGCTCGGACTGAAGCTTTCTTT	CASAEGARTEAFF
TRBV5-1	-	14	-	TRBJ2-7	TGCGCCAGCAGCTTGGTCTCCGGGGACTCCGAGCAGTACTTC	CASSLVSGDSEQYF
TRBV5-6	-	16	-	TRBJ1-4	TGTGCCAGCAGCTTGGGTATTTCGGGGGTAAATGAAAAACTGTTTTTT	CASSLGISGVNEKLFF
TRBV7-9	-	14	-	TRBJ2-1	TGTGCCAGCCGGGGGGCCCAGGACGACAATGAGCAGTTCTTC	CASRGAQDDNEQFF
TRBV10-2	-	14	-	TRBJ1-6	TGCGCCAGCAGTGAGAACCTAACTAATTCACCCCTCCACTTT	CASSENLTNSPLHF
TRBV11-2	-	14	-	TRBJ1-5	TGTGCCAGCAGCTTAGTAGGGAGACATCAGCCCCAGCATTTT	CASSLVGRHQPQHF
TRBV5-1	-	15	-	TRBJ1-2	TGCGCCAGCAGCTGGGGACTCCTTACGGACTATGGCTACACCTTC	CASSWGLLTDYGYTF
TRBV11-3	-	13	-	TRBJ2-1	TGTGCCAGCGGGCAGAGCTCCTACAATGAGCAGTTCTTC	CASGQSSYNEQFF
TRBV6-2/TRBV6-3	-	20	TRBD2	TRBJ2-1	TGTGCCAGCAGTTACTCGTCTAGCGGGAGGGCCGGGTTTTCCTACAATGAGCAGTTCTTC	CASSYSSSGRAGFSYNEQFF
TRBV5-1	-	14	-	TRBJ1-2	TGCGCCAGCAGCTTGGAAGGGGTCGGCTATGGCTACACCTTC	CASSLEGVGYGYTF
TRBV10-1	few	15	-	TRBJ1-1	TGCGCCAGCAGTGACCACTATTCGGGAGGGATGGAAGCTTTCTTT	CASSDHYSGGMEAFF
TRBV30	-	14	-	TRBJ1-2	TGTGCCTGGAGTGACGGTTCTTCTAACTATGGCTACACCTTC	CAWSDGSSNYGYTF